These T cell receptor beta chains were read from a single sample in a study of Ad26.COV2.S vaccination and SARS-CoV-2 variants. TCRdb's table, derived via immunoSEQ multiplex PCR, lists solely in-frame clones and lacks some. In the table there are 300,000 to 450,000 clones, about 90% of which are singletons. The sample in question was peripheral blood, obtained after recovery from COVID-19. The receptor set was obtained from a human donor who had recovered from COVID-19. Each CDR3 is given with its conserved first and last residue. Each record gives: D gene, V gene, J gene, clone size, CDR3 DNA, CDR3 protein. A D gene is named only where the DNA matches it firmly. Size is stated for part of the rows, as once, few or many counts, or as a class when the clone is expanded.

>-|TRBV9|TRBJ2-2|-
TGTGCCAGCAGCCTCATGGGTAGGGACACCGGGGAGCTGTTTTTT
CASSLMGRDTGELFF
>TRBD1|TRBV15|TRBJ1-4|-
TGTGCCACCAGCGGCCCTCCGGGACAGGGGGCCAAGGCAACTAATGAAAAACTGTTTTTT
CATSGPPGQGAKATNEKLFF
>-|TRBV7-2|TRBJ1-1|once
TGTGCCAGCAGCTCCAGGGGATACACTGAAGCTTTCTTT
CASSSRGYTEAFF
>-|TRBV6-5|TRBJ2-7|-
TGTGCCAGCCCACGAGGGGGGGAGCAGTACTTC
CASPRGGEQYF
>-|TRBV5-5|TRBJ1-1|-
TGTGCCAGCAACCTAAACAAAGACACTGAAGCTTTCTTT
CASNLNKDTEAFF
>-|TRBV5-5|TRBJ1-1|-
TGTGCCAGCAGCTTGGCCGGGGGCCGGCGGGACACTGAAGCTTTCTTT
CASSLAGGRRDTEAFF
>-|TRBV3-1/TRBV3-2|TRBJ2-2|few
TGTGCCAGCAGCCAAAAAGACGGTTCGAACACCGGGGAGCTGTTTTTT
CASSQKDGSNTGELFF
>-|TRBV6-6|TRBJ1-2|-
TGTGCCAGCAGTTACCCCCAGGGCTCTAACTATGGCTACACCTTC
CASSYPQGSNYGYTF
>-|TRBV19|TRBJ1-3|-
TGTGCCAGTAGCCAAACAGGGAAAGGAAGGGGAAACACCATATATTTT
CASSQTGKGRGNTIYF
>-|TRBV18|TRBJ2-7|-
TGTGCCAGCTCACCCACGTCCTACGAGCAGTACTTC
CASSPTSYEQYF
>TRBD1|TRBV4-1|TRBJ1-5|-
TGCGCCAGCAGCCGAGACGGGACAGGGGGTAATCAGCCCCAGCATTTT
CASSRDGTGGNQPQHF
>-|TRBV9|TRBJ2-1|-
TGTGCCAGCAGCGACGGAGCGGAAGCCTACAATGAGCAGTTCTTC
CASSDGAEAYNEQFF
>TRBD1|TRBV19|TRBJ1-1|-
TGTGCCAGTAGTAAGAGGACAGGGGGTATGAACACTGAAGCTTTCTTT
CASSKRTGGMNTEAFF
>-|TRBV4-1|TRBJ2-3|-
TGCGCCAGCAGCCAAGATTATAGGGCCATGAGCACAGATACGCAGTATTTT
CASSQDYRAMSTDTQYF
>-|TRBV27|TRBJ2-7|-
TGTGCCAGCAAGGCCACTGACAGTTCCTACGAGCAGTACTTC
CASKATDSSYEQYF
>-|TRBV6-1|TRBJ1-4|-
TGTGCCAGCAGTGAAAATCTGAATGAAAAACTGTTTTTT
CASSENLNEKLFF
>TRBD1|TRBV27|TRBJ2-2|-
TGTGCCAGCAGTCCGACAGGGTCCTGGTCCGGGGAGCTGTTTTTT
CASSPTGSWSGELFF
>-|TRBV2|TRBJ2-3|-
TGTGCCAGCAGTGAAACCGCAGATACGCAGTATTTT
CASSETADTQYF
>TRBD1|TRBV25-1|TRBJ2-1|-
TGTGCCAGCAGTGAAGGAGGACAGGGGGTTCGCTCCTACAATGAGCAGTTCTTC
CASSEGGQGVRSYNEQFF
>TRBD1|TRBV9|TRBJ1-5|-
TGTGCCAGCAGCGTAGGTGGGACAGCTAATCAGCCCCAGCATTTT
CASSVGGTANQPQHF
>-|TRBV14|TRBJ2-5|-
TGTGCCAGCAGCCAAGTCACAGGGAGGGAGACCCAGTACTTC
CASSQVTGRETQYF
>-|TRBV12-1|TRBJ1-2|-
TGTGCCAGCTCACCCCAACAGGGACAGGGGTTAGCTAACTATGGCTACACCTTC
CASSPQQGQGLANYGYTF
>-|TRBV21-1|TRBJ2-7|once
TGTGCCAGCAGCAATAAAGGTAGGGGCGGGGGAGTTCGGACGAGCTCCTACGAGCAGTACTTC
CASSNKGRGGGVRTSSYEQYF
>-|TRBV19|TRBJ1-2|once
TGTGCCAGTAGTTTCTCTGGGGGCGTAGTCGGCTACACCTTC
CASSFSGGVVGYTF
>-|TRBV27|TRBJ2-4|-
TGTGCCAGCAGGGACGGGGGAAGTGGAAACATTCAGTACTTC
CASRDGGSGNIQYF
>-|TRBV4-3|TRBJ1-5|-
TGCGCCAGCAGCTTACGACAGAGCAATCAGCCCCAGCATTTT
CASSLRQSNQPQHF
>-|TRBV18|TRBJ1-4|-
TGTGCCAGCTCACCCGGTTCAGTGGGGAGGATAGAAAAACTGTTTTTT
CASSPGSVGRIEKLFF
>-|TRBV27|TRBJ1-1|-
TGTGCCAGCAGTCGGGTAGGGGAAGGCACTGAAGCTTTCTTT
CASSRVGEGTEAFF
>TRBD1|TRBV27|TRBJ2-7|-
TGTGCCAGCAGTACGGGACAGGGGCACTACGAGCAGTACTTC
CASSTGQGHYEQYF
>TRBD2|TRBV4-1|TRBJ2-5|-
TGCGCCAGCAGCCAAGATCAAGCGGGGGGTATGTTGGAGACCCAGTACTTC
CASSQDQAGGMLETQYF
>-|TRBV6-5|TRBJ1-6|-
TGTGCCAGCAGGTCAGGCCGTAGTTCACCCCTCCACTTT
CASRSGRSSPLHF
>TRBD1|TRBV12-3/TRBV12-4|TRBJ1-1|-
TGTGCCAGCAGCCGACAGGGAAACACTGAAGCTTTCTTT
CASSRQGNTEAFF
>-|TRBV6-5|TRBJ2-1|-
TGTGCCAGCAGTACGTGGGGGGGCTTAAGTGAGCAGTTCTTC
CASSTWGGLSEQFF
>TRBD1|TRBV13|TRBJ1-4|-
TGTGCCAGCAGCCACCGGGACAGGGGTGAAAAACTGTTTTTT
CASSHRDRGEKLFF
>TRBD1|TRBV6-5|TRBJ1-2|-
TGTGCCAGCAGCCCAGGACAGGGGGCTTCTGGCTACACCTTC
CASSPGQGASGYTF
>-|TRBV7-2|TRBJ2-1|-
TGTGCCAGCAGCTTAGCAACAGGTCAATACAATGAGCAGTTCTTC
CASSLATGQYNEQFF
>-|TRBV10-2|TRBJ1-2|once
TGCGCCAGCAGTCCGGCAGGGGAGTTAGCTAACTATGGCTACACCTTC
CASSPAGELANYGYTF
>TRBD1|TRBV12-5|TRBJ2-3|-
TGTGCTAGTGGTTTGGTAAGGGACAGGGATCATACAGATACGCAGTATTTT
CASGLVRDRDHTDTQYF
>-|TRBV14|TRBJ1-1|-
-
CASSFGGGACFF
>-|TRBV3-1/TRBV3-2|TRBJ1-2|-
TGTGCCAGCAGCCAAGTCCCAGGGAGGACCCTATTC
CASSQVPGRTLF
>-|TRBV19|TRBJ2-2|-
TGTGCCAGTACCTCTGGGACACCTCGGGGATTCACCGGGGAGCTGTTTTTT
CASTSGTPRGFTGELFF
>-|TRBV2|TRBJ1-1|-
TGTGCCAGCAGTGATCTGGGTCAGAAGAACACTGAAGCTTTCTTT
CASSDLGQKNTEAFF
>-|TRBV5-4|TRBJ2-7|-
TGTGCCAGCAGCCGTAGGGCAGCTGGGGAGCAGTACTTC
CASSRRAAGEQYF
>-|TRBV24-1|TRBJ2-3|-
TGTGCCACCGCCGCCACAGATACGCAGTATTTT
CATAATDTQYF
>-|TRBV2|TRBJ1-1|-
TGTGCCAGCAGCCCCACTGGGGGAGGGATGGCTTTCTTT
CASSPTGGGMAFF
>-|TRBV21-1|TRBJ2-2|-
TGTGCCAGCAGCAAAGCATGGCATCTGAACACCGGGGAGCTGTTTTTT
CASSKAWHLNTGELFF
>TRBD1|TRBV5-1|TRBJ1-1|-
TGCGCCAGCAGCTCCGGACAGGGGAACACTGAAGCTTTCTTT
CASSSGQGNTEAFF
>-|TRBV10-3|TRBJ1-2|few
TGTGCCATCAGTGAGATTTCAGGGGCCAACTATGGCTACACCTTC
CAISEISGANYGYTF
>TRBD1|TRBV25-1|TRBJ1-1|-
TGTGCCAGCAGGGAGACAGGGAAGTCGGCTGAAGCTTTCTTT
CASRETGKSAEAFF
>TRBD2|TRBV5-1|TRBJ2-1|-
TGCGCCAGCAGCCCAAGACTGATAGCGGGGGGCTACAATGAGCAGTTCTTC
CASSPRLIAGGYNEQFF
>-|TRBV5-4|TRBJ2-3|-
TGTGCCAGCAGCTTGGAGGGAGATGGGGTAGATACGCAGTATTTT
CASSLEGDGVDTQYF
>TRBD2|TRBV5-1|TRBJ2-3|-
TGCGCCAGCAGCGCTAGCGGGGGGGAGTCAGATACGCAGTATTTT
CASSASGGESDTQYF